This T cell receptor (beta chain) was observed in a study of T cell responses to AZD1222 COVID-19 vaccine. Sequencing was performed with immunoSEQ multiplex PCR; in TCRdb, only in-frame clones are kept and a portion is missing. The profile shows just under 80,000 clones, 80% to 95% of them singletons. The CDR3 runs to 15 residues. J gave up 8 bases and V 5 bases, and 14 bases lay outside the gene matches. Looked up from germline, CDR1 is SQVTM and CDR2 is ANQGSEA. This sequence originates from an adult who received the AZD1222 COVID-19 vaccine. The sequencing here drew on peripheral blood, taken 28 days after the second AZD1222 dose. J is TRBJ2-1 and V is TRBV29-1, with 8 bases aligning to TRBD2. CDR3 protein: CSVQGGGGRLDEQFF. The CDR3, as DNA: TGCAGCGTTCAGGGCGGGGGCGGGAGGCTCGATGAGCAGTTCTTC.